This entry concerns a single TCR beta chain. Its antigen is still unknown. These data are taken from a study of T cell responses to AZD1222 COVID-19 vaccine. General study findings and limits: Nearly half of spike-specific TCRs reportedly target unmutated variant regions. After the peak T cell response, and only then, were repertoires sampled. Seropositive status at baseline applied to only a handful of AZD1222 recipients.

Second-dose intervals of approximately 4 or approximately 12 weeks were pooled. This table comes from immunoSEQ multiplex PCR, and its TCRdb copy is limited to in-frame clones, with some not included. The table lists 130,000 to 150,000 clones, around 84% of them singletons. The clonotype originates from an adult who received the AZD1222 COVID-19 vaccine. The sample in question was peripheral blood, obtained 28 days after the second AZD1222 dose.

This CDR3 reads CAWGGPGSNQPQHF. CDR3 in DNA: TGTGCCTGGGGGGGACCTGGGAGCAATCAGCCCCAGCATTTT. J is TRBJ1-5 and V is TRBV30, with TRBD1 as a possible D gene (5 bases). V dropped 5 bases and J dropped 1 base, with 12 bases sitting between them. Germline V gene sequence: CDR1 GTSNPN, CDR2 SVGIG (reference sequence). The CDR3 sequence is 14 residues long.